This T cell receptor (beta chain) comes out of a study of blood T cell repertoires in COVID-19. The sample holds one count of this clone. Original processing notes: Using reference gene primer amplification, nucleated cell counts were estimated. Assay: immunoSEQ multiplex PCR; the TCRdb copy retains only in-frame clones and omits some. V, J and clone size are taken as reported in that table, and D and trimming were inferred from the DNA itself. This table has some 93,000 clones, just under 85% appearing once. V dropped 7 bases and J dropped 5 bases, with 11 bases sitting between them. The CDR3 is 12 amino acids. Germline assignment: CDR1 SGHTA and CDR2 FQGNSA.

This chain connects TRBV7-2 to TRBJ2-5; D gene unclear. The TCR was taken from a man between 65 and 80 years old with acute or convalescent COVID-19. Input material: peripheral blood. The CDR3 bases are TGTGCCAGCACCCCTGTGAGGGAGACCCAGTACTTC. Its translation is CASTPVRETQYF.